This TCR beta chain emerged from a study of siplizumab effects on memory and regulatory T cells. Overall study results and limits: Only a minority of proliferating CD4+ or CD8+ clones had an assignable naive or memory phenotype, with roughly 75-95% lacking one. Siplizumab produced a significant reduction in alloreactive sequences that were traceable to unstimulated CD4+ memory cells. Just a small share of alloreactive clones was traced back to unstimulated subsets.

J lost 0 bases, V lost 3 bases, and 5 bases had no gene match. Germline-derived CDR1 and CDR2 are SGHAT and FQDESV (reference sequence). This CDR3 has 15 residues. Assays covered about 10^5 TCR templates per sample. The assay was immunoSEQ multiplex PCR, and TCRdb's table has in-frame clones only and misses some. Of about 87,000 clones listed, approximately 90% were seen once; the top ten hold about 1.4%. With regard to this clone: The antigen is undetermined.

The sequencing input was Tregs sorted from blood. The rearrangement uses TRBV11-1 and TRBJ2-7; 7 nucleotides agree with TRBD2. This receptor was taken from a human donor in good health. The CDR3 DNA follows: TGTGCCAGCAGCTTCGGCGGGGGTGTCTCCTACGAGCAGTACTTC. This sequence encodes CASSFGGGVSYEQYF.